This T cell receptor (beta chain) stems from a study of human T cells and chemical hapten exposure. For the study at large: During the roughly 24-week study period, patients had diphenylcyclopropenone applied to the scalp every week. Notes on the study in general: More PT1 expanded TCRs went with higher patch test scores.

After removal of 7 bases from V and 4 bases from J, the junction contained 5 bases not matched to a gene. Germline V lookup: CDR1 LGHNA, CDR2 YNFKEQ. This CDR3 comprises 14 residues. The time point denotes: patch test 3, about 24 weeks after DPC sensitization. Treatment defined: therapeutic diphenylcyclopropenone sensitization with weekly scalp DPC. Blood sampling preceded each patch test application. TCRdb re-analysed the RACE reads in MiXCR, keeping a single row per CDR3 protein. The sample holds 150,000 to 200,000 distinct CDR3 sequences; roughly a quarter are singletons and the top ten take over 2%. There are a few counts of this clonotype. Its specificity is unknown.

Sequencing used whole blood, obtained in connection with sensitization to the hapten diphenylcyclopropenone (DPC). The clonotype originates from a woman aged 40-49 years with alopecia areata. Some clones in this sample may be carry-over from other donors' samples. The J gene is TRBJ2-1, the V gene TRBV4-2, with 9 bases that match TRBD2. The CDR3 nucleotides are TGTGCCAGCACCCCTAGCGGGATGTACAATGAGCAGTTCTTC. Its protein is CASTPSGMYNEQFF.